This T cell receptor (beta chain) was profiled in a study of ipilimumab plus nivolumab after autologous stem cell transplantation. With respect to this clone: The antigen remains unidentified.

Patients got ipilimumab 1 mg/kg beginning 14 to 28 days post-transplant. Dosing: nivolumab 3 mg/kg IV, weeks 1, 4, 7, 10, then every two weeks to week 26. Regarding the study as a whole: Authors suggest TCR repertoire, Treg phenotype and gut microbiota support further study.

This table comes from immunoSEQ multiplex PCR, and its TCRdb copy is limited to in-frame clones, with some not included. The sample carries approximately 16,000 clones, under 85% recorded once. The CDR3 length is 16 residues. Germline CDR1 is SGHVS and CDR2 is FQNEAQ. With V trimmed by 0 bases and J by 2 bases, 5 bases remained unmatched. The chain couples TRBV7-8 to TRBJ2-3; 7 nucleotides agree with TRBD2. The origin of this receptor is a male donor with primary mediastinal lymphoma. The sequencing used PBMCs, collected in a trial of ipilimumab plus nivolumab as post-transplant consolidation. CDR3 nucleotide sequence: TGTGCCAGCAGCTTAGCATCTAGCGGCATCACAGATACGCAGTATTTT. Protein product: CASSLASSGITDTQYF.